One sample yielded the 19 T cell receptor beta chains listed below, sequenced in a study of T cell repertoires in cytomegalovirus infection. TCRdb independently ran MiXCR on the reads; one entry per CDR3 protein. The profile covers about 830,000 distinct CDR3 sequences, with around a third appearing a single time and under 15% taken by the ten largest. The antigens for these receptors are not known. This specimen consisted of cultured CD8+ T cells from PBMCs, obtained from culture after CMV antigen stimulation. Receptor source: a human donor in good health (CMV status not recorded). Some clones in this sample may be carry-over from other donors' samples.

This sequence joins TRBV14 and TRBJ1-2, with 8 bases that match TRBD1. This CDR3 has 14 amino acids. The ends lost 3 bases at V and 4 bases at J; junction bases unmatched: 4. Germline V gives CDR1 SGHDN, CDR2 FVKESK. For the CDR3, the DNA is TGTGCCAGCAGCCAGACAGGGGTAGTCTATGGCTACACCTTC. This sequence encodes CASSQTGVVYGYTF.

The V gene is TRBV7-8, the J gene TRBJ2-7; D not certain. V dropped 4 bases and J dropped 2 bases, with 15 bases sitting between them. CDR1 and CDR2 from the germline V gene are SGHVS and FQNEAQ. There are 15 residues in the CDR3. CDR3 coding DNA: TGTGCCAGCAGCTCGACACCCTACGGACCCTACGAGCAGTACGTC. This encodes CASSSTPYGPYEQYV.

This clonotype has more than one count but fewer than ten. V and J are TRBV19 and TRBJ1-1; D is uncertain. Germline-derived CDR1 and CDR2 are LNHDA and SQIVND (reference sequence). V was trimmed by 3 bases and J by 11 bases, leaving 31 bases between them. CDR3 length: 18 residues. The CDR3 sequence: CASSIPRTEPNNQDRAFF. The DNA for the CDR3 is TGTGCCAGTAGTATCCCACGGACCGAGCCCAATAACCAAGATAGGGCTTTCTTT.

V gene TRBV6-1 combines with J gene TRBJ2-4; D may be TRBD2 (6 bases). Germline V gives CDR1 MNHNS, CDR2 SASEGT. V shed 0 bases and J shed 6 bases, with 12 bases lying between them. The CDR3 totals 15 residues. CDR3 region: CASSEAGGVGNIQYF. In DNA form, the CDR3 reads TGTGCCAGCAGTGAAGCTGGAGGGGTGGGAAACATTCAGTACTTC.

This clonotype has only a few counts. V usage is TRBV6-6 and J usage is TRBJ1-2; 10 positions match TRBD1. Trimming at V came to 7 bases and at J to 6 bases, leaving 11 bases not matched to a gene. The CDR3 covers 15 residues. Germline CDR1 MNHNY, CDR2 SVGAGI (reference sequence). The CDR3 bases are TGTGCCAGCAACACCCGGGACAGGGGACGGGATGGCTACACCTTC. It is translated as CASNTRDRGRDGYTF.

The rearrangement joins TRBV27 to TRBJ2-7; TRBD2 might be the D (5 bases). CDR1 is MNHEY and CDR2 is SMNVEV in the germline V gene (reference sequence). CDR3 length: 14 residues. Between the trimmed V and J ends, which lost 2 bases and 6 bases, there was a span of 14 bases. In nucleotides, the CDR3 is TGTGCCAGCAGTTTAACCGACTCCCGGGGCGAGCAGTACTTC. It is translated as CASSLTDSRGEQYF.

This chain connects TRBV12-3 or TRBV12-4 to TRBJ1-1; 7 nucleotides match TRBD1. The CDR3 covers 12 residues. The V segment lost 5 bases and the J segment 8 bases; nucleotides outside the gene matches: 5. The CDR3 nucleotides read TGTGCCAGCAGTAACCCAGGGGGGGAAGCTTTCTTT. Translating it yields CASSNPGGEAFF.

This clonotype occurred a few times. The chain uses TRBV5-4 and TRBJ2-3; TRBD2 matches at 8 bases. The germline V gene encodes CDR1 SGHNT and CDR2 YYREEE (reference sequence). CDR3 length: 16 amino acids. The V segment lost 0 bases and the J segment 2 bases; nucleotides outside the gene matches: 5. CDR3 region: CASSLGPGGVTDTQYF. DNA for the CDR3: TGTGCCAGCAGCTTGGGGCCGGGGGGGGTCACAGATACGCAGTATTTT. The complete variable domain, with remaining parts taken from reference TRBV5-4 and TRBJ2-3, reads ETGVTQSPTHLIKTRGQQVTLRCSSQSGHNTVSWYQQALGQGPQFIFQYYREEENGRGNFPPRFSGLQFPNYSSELNVNALELDDSALYLCASSLGPGGVTDTQYFGPGTRLTVL.

The rearrangement links TRBV6-1 to TRBJ1-2, with 7 bases lining up with TRBD1. The CDR3 has 16 amino acids. V lost 4 bases, J lost 4 bases, and 12 bases stayed unmatched. Germline CDR1 and CDR2: MNHNS and SASEGT. The DNA for the CDR3 is TGTGCCAGCAGTGGATCGGGACAGTGGTTTTTCTATGGCTACACCTTC. Protein sequence: CASSGSGQWFFYGYTF.

This chain joins TRBV13 and TRBJ2-7, with D maybe TRBD2 (6 bases). The ends were cut back, 0 bases at V and 2 bases at J, with 14 bases in the middle. CDR1 and CDR2 from the germline V gene are PRHDT and FYEKMQ (reference sequence). The CDR3 loop spans 16 amino acids. In nucleotides, the CDR3 is TGTGCCAGCAGCTTAGGCGGGCAGGGAGGAACCTACGAGCAGTACTTC. Its translation: CASSLGGQGGTYEQYF.

V gene TRBV7-6 combines with J gene TRBJ1-6, with no clear D. This CDR3 has 16 residues. Germline CDR1 and CDR2: SGHVS and FNYEAQ. V was cut by 1 base and J by 7 bases, with 14 bases left in between. The CDR3 DNA follows: TGTGCCAGCAGCTTAGAAGGAGCAAGGCCAAATTCACCCCTCCACTTT. Its translation: CASSLEGARPNSPLHF.

This clonotype came up a few times. This chain uses TRBV20-1 with TRBJ2-1; TRBD1 matches at 7 bases. The CDR3 extends over 15 amino acids. Trimming cost V 1 base and J 5 bases; bases outside gene matches: 8. In germline, CDR1 is DFQATT, CDR2 SNEGSKA (reference sequence). The CDR3 sequence is CSARGRQGIHNEQFF. The CDR3, as DNA: TGCAGTGCTAGAGGTCGACAGGGAATTCACAATGAGCAGTTCTTC.

A few counts support this clonotype. The chain links TRBV6-2 or TRBV6-3 to TRBJ1-5, with D unresolved. Trimming removed 5 bases at V and 1 base at J, with 21 bases between. Germline lookup yields CDR1 MNHEY and CDR2 SVGEGT. This CDR3 has 18 amino acids. Written as DNA, the CDR3 is TGTGCCAGCAGTATCCCCCATCCCACCGGGGTCAGCAATCAGCCCCAGCATTTT. It is translated as CASSIPHPTGVSNQPQHF.

This clonotype has ten or more counts. The genes are TRBV28 and TRBJ1-2; a weak D match, TRBD1 (5 bases). The germline V and J ends were trimmed by 4 bases and 4 bases, with 10 bases remaining between them. The CDR3 contains 13 residues. In germline, CDR1 is MDHEN, CDR2 SYDVKM. The CDR3 spells CASSSPTVYGYTF. CDR3 DNA: TGTGCCAGCAGTTCCCCGACAGTCTATGGCTACACCTTC.

V is TRBV12-3 or TRBV12-4 and J is TRBJ1-1, with unresolved D. The V and J ends lost 3 bases and 3 bases respectively, with 14 bases between them. The CDR3 runs to 15 residues. The CDR3, as DNA: TGTGCCAGCAGTTTGCCTGGGGTGGCTGACACTGAAGCTTTCTTT. Protein product: CASSLPGVADTEAFF.

This chain connects TRBV4-1 to TRBJ2-3, with a tentative D call TRBD2 (5 bases). V was trimmed by 3 bases and J by 1 base, leaving 11 bases between them. This CDR3 is built from 15 residues. Germline lookup yields CDR1 MGHRA and CDR2 YSYEKL. In nucleotides, the CDR3 is TGCGCCAGCAGCCAGGGGAGCAGACGCACAGATACGCAGTATTTT. Its protein product is CASSQGSRRTDTQYF.

The chain recombines TRBV9 with TRBJ2-1, with 7 bases that match TRBD2. The germline V gene has CDR1 SGDLS and CDR2 YYNGEE. The CDR3 length is 17 residues. V dropped 3 bases and J dropped 3; count of bases not matched to a gene: 12. CDR3 loop: CASSEAVMAGVYNEQFF. CDR3 coding DNA: TGTGCCAGCAGCGAGGCTGTAATGGCGGGGGTCTACAATGAGCAGTTCTTC. The full variable domain, rest sourced from reference TRBV9 and TRBJ2-1, is DSGVTQTPKHLITATGQRVTLRCSPRSGDLSVYWYQQSLDQGLQFLIQYYNGEERAKGNILERFSAQQFPDLHSELNLSSLELGDSALYFCASSEAVMAGVYNEQFFGPGTRLTVL.

V is TRBV28 and J is TRBJ2-2, with 8 bases that match TRBD2. The CDR3 runs 17 residues. J was trimmed by 0 bases and V by 3 bases; bases with no gene match: 6. Germline CDR1 reads MDHEN; CDR2 reads SYDVKM. CDR3 sequence reads: CASSFGGESANTGELFF. CDR3 coding DNA: TGTGCCAGCAGTTTCGGGGGGGAGTCCGCGAACACCGGGGAGCTGTTTTTT.

This clonotype was observed a single time. Possible read error: a much larger clone is one base away. In nucleotides, the CDR3 is TGTGCCAGCACAGGGGCCCACGAGCAGTACTTC. It encodes CASTGAHEQYF. V and J are TRBV6-6 and TRBJ2-7, with a weak D call TRBD1 (6 bases). CDR1 is MNHNY and CDR2 is SVGAGI in the germline V gene (reference sequence). Trimming shortened V by 7 bases and J by 5 bases, and 9 bases separated the two germline ends. The CDR3 covers 11 residues.